Only a few counts were recorded for the clone carrying this T cell receptor beta chain. Its antigen is undetermined. The data were taken from a study of T cells in localized non-small cell lung cancer. Study-level findings and limits: Uninvolved adjacent lung showed higher T cell clonality than tumor. Density of T cells in blood, when higher, went with longer overall survival. Sequencing was restricted to one tumor region; therefore, heterogeneity remains possible. Out of the top 100 tumor clones, a median approximately 57 were seen in adjacent lung.

The protocol was immunoSEQ multiplex PCR, while the TCRdb copy is restricted to in-frame clones and leaves out a portion. Of some 2,500 clones in the sample, 20% to 30% were seen once. The clonotype originates from a male donor at least 60 years old with stage I lung adenocarcinoma. The material sequenced was lung tumor tissue, taken before any cancer treatment.

The CDR3 nucleotides are TGTGCCAGTAGTATTATGGGGCCCGGGACGGAAGCTTTCTTT. Translation: CASSIMGPGTEAFF. The chain has TRBV19 and TRBJ1-1; D perhaps matches TRBD1 (5 bases). CDR1 is LNHDA and CDR2 is SQIVND in the germline V gene (reference sequence). V was pared by 3 bases and J by 8 bases, with 16 bases between. This CDR3 region has 14 residues.